These 17 T cell receptor beta chains were sequenced from one sample in a study of response to subunit inactivated influenza vaccine. MiXCR, applied by TCRdb to the RT-PCR reads, yields one record per CDR3 protein. The repertoire holds around 180,000 distinct CDR3 sequences, roughly 8.7% seen once, with approximately 10% in the top ten. The specimen comprised non-naive T cells sorted from PBMCs, sampled on the day of vaccination. These TCRs come from a man aged 45 to 65 who received an inactivated influenza vaccine.

This clonotype was counted only a few times. J is TRBJ2-1 and V is TRBV29-1; no definite D call. Trimming took 0 bases from V and 10 from J, leaving 19 bases between them. Germline lookup yields CDR1 SQVTM and CDR2 ANQGSEA. The CDR3 has 15 amino acids. CDR3 sequence: CSVEELGSNRLEQFF. In DNA, the CDR3 is TGCAGCGTTGAAGAGCTAGGGTCAAATCGTTTAGAGCAGTTCTTC.

This clonotype was counted many times. This sequence joins TRBV12-3 or TRBV12-4 and TRBJ2-7; 8 nucleotides line up with TRBD2. The trim removed 1 base at V and 6 bases at J, leaving 8 bases unmatched. CDR3 length equals 15 residues. The CDR3 is CASSLVKAGGPEQYF. The DNA for the CDR3 is TGTGCCAGCAGTTTAGTGAAGGCGGGAGGACCCGAGCAGTACTTC.

This clonotype showed up many times. The V gene is TRBV6-1, the J gene TRBJ2-1; 7 positions match TRBD2. The ends lost 1 base at V and 5 bases at J; junction bases unmatched: 2. CDR1 and CDR2 (germline): MNHNS, SASEGT. This CDR3 has 14 residues. DNA of the CDR3: TGTGCCAGCAGTGAAGGACTAGCAGACAATGAGCAGTTCTTC. This gives the protein CASSEGLADNEQFF.

The chain employs TRBV28 and TRBJ2-7; 9 bases are a match to TRBD1. V shed 3 bases and J 3 bases; nucleotides not matched to a gene: 3. CDR1 is MDHEN and CDR2 is SYDVKM in the germline V gene. This CDR3 contains 14 residues. CDR3 amino acids: CASSFGGQGYEQYF. Written as DNA, the CDR3 is TGTGCCAGCAGTTTCGGGGGACAGGGCTACGAGCAGTACTTC.

This clonotype has more than one count but fewer than ten. DNA for the CDR3: TGCAGCGTGGGACAGGGCTGGGATTCACCCCTCCACTTT. Translating it yields CSVGQGWDSPLHF. The chain employs TRBV29-1 and TRBJ1-6; TRBD1 agrees at 9 bases. The trim removed 6 bases at V and 8 bases at J, leaving 5 bases unmatched. Germline V CDR1 and CDR2: SQVTM, ANQGSEA. The CDR3 is 13 amino acids.

V usage is TRBV20-1 and J usage is TRBJ1-1; TRBD1 agrees at 9 bases. This CDR3 is built from 13 residues. V gave up 5 bases and J gave up 5 bases; unmatched junction bases: 6. The V gene's germline CDR1 is DFQATT and CDR2 SNEGSKA (reference sequence). The CDR3 region is CSAYRGPGTEAFF. The CDR3 DNA follows: TGCAGTGCTTACAGGGGGCCAGGGACTGAAGCTTTCTTT.

This clonotype has just a few counts. This rearrangement joins TRBV20-1 to TRBJ2-7, with 8 bases identical to TRBD2. Germline V gives CDR1 DFQATT, CDR2 SNEGSKA (reference sequence). The V segment lost 3 bases and the J segment 6 bases; nucleotides outside the gene matches: 10. There are 14 residues in the CDR3. The CDR3 protein is CSASVSGTRSEQYF. DNA of the CDR3: TGCAGTGCTAGCGTATCCGGGACTAGAAGCGAGCAGTACTTC.

This clonotype showed up just a few times. V and J are TRBV6-4 and TRBJ2-3; 7 positions agree with TRBD1. The CDR3 runs 14 residues. Germline CDR1 reads MRHNA; CDR2 reads SNTAGT. Trimming cost V 2 bases and J 1 base; bases outside gene matches: 0. The CDR3 bases are TGTGCCAGCAGTGACGGGACAGGCACAGATACGCAGTATTTT. Translated, it gives CASSDGTGTDTQYF.

The V gene is TRBV12-3 or TRBV12-4, the J gene TRBJ2-3, with D unresolved. The V end lost 5 bases, the J end lost 1 base, and 10 bases lay between the germline ends. The CDR3 runs to 14 residues. The CDR3 is CASSGLERTDTQYF. In DNA form, the CDR3 reads TGTGCCAGCAGTGGATTAGAGCGCACAGATACGCAGTATTTT.

The rearrangement links TRBV9 to TRBJ2-5; perhaps TRBD1 as D (6 bases). Deletions cut 2 bases from V and 2 bases from J, with 7 bases between. Germline V gene sequence: CDR1 SGDLS, CDR2 YYNGEE. The CDR3 length is 13 residues. In DNA, the CDR3 is TGTGCCAGCAGCGTGGGACAACAAGAGACCCAGTACTTC. Encoded protein: CASSVGQQETQYF.

Remarks on this clonotype: This may come from a read error, since a much larger clone is one base off. The chain combines TRBV7-9 with TRBJ2-1; D might be TRBD1 or TRBD2, each matching 5 bases. Trimming removed 4 bases at V and 0 bases at J, with 10 bases between. Per the germline V gene, CDR1 is SEHNR and CDR2 is FQNEAQ (reference sequence). The length of the CDR3 is 15 residues. The CDR3 sequence is CASSSGRSSYNEQFF. In DNA form, the CDR3 reads TGTGCCAGCAGCTCGGGACGTAGCTCCTACAATGAGCAGTTCTTC.

This clonotype was recorded at least ten times. The chain combines TRBV7-8 with TRBJ1-4; D is undetermined. Looked up from germline, CDR1 is SGHVS and CDR2 is FQNEAQ. Trimming stripped 2 bases from V and 7 bases from J, with 11 bases between. CDR3 length: 14 amino acids. The CDR3 loop reads CASSLLGVGEKLFF. The CDR3 DNA sequence: TGTGCCAGCAGCTTACTGGGAGTCGGTGAAAAACTGTTTTTT.

This clonotype appeared many times. CDR3 loop: CASRDNSNYGYTF. The DNA of the CDR3 is TGCGCCAGCCGGGACAATTCTAACTATGGCTACACCTTC. The rearrangement joins TRBV5-1 to TRBJ1-2, with D maybe TRBD1 (6 bases). CDR1 SGHRS and CDR2 YFSETQ come from the germline V gene. The length of the CDR3 is 13 residues. The ends were cut back, 7 bases at V and 0 bases at J, with 10 bases in the middle.

The rearrangement uses TRBV20-1 and TRBJ2-5, with D possibly TRBD1 on 6 matching bases. Germline-derived CDR1 and CDR2 are DFQATT and SNEGSKA (reference sequence). This CDR3 region has 12 residues. The V and J ends lost 6 bases and 3 bases respectively, with 11 bases between them. In DNA form, the CDR3 reads TGCAGTGCGCAAAGGGGGAAAGAGACCCAGTACTTC. This translates into CSAQRGKETQYF.

The V call is TRBV27, the J call TRBJ2-2; D unclear. V was shortened by 5 bases and J by 6 bases, with 13 bases between the two germline ends. The CDR3 is made up of 14 amino acids. Germline V gives CDR1 MNHEY, CDR2 SMNVEV (reference sequence). This chain's CDR3 is CASSPQINAGELFF. CDR3 nucleotides: TGTGCCAGCAGTCCCCAAATTAACGCCGGGGAGCTGTTTTTT.

In this sample, this clonotype turned up many times. The chain employs TRBV5-1 and TRBJ1-3; 7 bases line up with TRBD1. V lost 2 bases, J lost 0 bases, and 2 bases stayed unmatched. The CDR3 sequence is 15 residues long. Germline V gene lookup returns CDR1 SGHRS and CDR2 YFSETQ. CDR3 amino acids: CASSFGTASGNTIYF. The CDR3 nucleotides read TGCGCCAGCAGCTTCGGGACAGCCTCTGGAAACACCATATATTTT.

The V call is TRBV10-3, the J call TRBJ2-7; a weak D match, TRBD1 (6 bases). The germline gives CDR1 ENHRY, CDR2 SYGVKD. The CDR3 is 14 residues long. V was shortened by 6 bases and J by 6 bases, with 18 bases between the two germline ends. The CDR3 sequence is CAISLTGPGLEQYF. Written as DNA, the CDR3 is TGTGCCATCAGCCTGACAGGCCCGGGTCTCGAGCAGTACTTC.